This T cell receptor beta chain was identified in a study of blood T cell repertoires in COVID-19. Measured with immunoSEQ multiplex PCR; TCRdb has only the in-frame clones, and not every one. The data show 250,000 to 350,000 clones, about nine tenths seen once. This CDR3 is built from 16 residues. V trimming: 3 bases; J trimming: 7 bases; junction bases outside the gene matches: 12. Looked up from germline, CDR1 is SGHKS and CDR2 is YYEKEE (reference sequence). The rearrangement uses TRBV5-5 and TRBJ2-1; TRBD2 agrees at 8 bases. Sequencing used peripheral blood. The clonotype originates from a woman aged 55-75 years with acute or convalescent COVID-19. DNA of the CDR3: TGTGCCAGCAGCTGGGGGACTAGTCCGCGGACGAATGAGCAGTTCTTC. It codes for CASSWGTSPRTNEQFF.